These 21 T cell receptor beta chains originate from one sample sequenced in a study of T cells in tuberculosis. The time point here: new active TB diagnosis, blood taken before or within 7 days of starting treatment. Method: immunoSEQ multiplex PCR; TCRdb's copy keeps in-frame clones and lacks some. The table shows under 40,000 clones, with roughly 94% occurring only once. Here the sequenced sample was PBMCs, taken at tuberculosis diagnosis. The receptors stem from an adult with tuberculosis.

CDR3 residues: CASSPEGLMNSPLHF. In DNA form, the CDR3 reads TGTGCCAGTAGTCCGGAGGGACTGATGAATTCACCCCTCCACTTT. The rearrangement joins TRBV19 to TRBJ1-6, with D tentatively TRBD1 (5 bases). Trimming pared 5 bases from V and 7 bases from J, leaving 15 bases between. This CDR3 region has 15 residues. Germline lookup yields CDR1 LNHDA and CDR2 SQIVND (reference sequence). The full variable domain, in which reference TRBV19 and TRBJ1-6 provide the parts outside the CDR3, is DGGITQSPKYLFRKEGQNVTLSCEQNLNHDAMYWYRQDPGQGLRLIYYSQIVNDFQKGDIAEGYSVSREKKESFPLTVTSAQKNPTAFYLCASSPEGLMNSPLHFGNGTRLTVT.

The V call is TRBV9, the J call TRBJ2-1; 8 positions agree with TRBD2. The V segment lost 6 bases and the J segment 6 bases; nucleotides outside the gene matches: 11. CDR1 is SGDLS, CDR2 YYNGEE, per germline. The CDR3 length is 15 residues. The CDR3 DNA follows: TGTGCCAGCACTCGACTAGCGACTGGGTCCAATGAGCAGTTCTTC. Translation: CASTRLATGSNEQFF.

The chain employs TRBV5-4 and TRBJ1-5; D remains unclear. Germline V gene data show CDR1 as SGHNT and CDR2 as YYREEE (reference sequence). The CDR3 totals 8 residues. DNA for the CDR3: TGTGTAAATCAGCCCCAGCATTTT. It codes for CVNQPQHF.

V is TRBV7-8 and J is TRBJ1-1, with a tentative D call TRBD1 (5 bases). There are 14 residues in the CDR3. From germline, CDR1 is SGHVS and CDR2 FQNEAQ. Trimming took 5 bases from V and 0 from J, leaving 10 bases between them. As DNA, the CDR3 is TGTGCCAGCAGCGCGGGGGGACTGAACACTGAAGCTTTCTTT. Its translation: CASSAGGLNTEAFF. Full variable domain (outside the CDR3, taken from reference TRBV7-8 and TRBJ1-1): GAGVSQSPRYKVAKRGQDVALRCDPISGHVSLFWYQQALGQGPEFLTYFQNEAQLDKSGLPSDRFFAERPEGSVSTLKIQRTQQEDSAVYLCASSAGGLNTEAFFGQGTRLTVV.

As DNA, the CDR3 is TGTGCCAGTAGCATGATTCTGCTCCGCCAGGGCTATGGCTACACCTTC. Encoded protein: CASSMILLRQGYGYTF. The chain has TRBV19 and TRBJ1-2; weak D call: TRBD1 (5 bases). With 6 bases removed from V and 4 bases from J, the gap between germline ends came to 21 bases. Per the germline V gene, CDR1 is LNHDA and CDR2 is SQIVND (reference sequence). The CDR3 sequence is 16 residues long.

This clone appeared once. The chain recombines TRBV28 with TRBJ1-5; 7 bases map to TRBD1. The CDR3 totals 15 residues. With V trimmed by 6 bases and J by 2 bases, 7 bases remained unmatched. The germline gives CDR1 MDHEN, CDR2 SYDVKM. Here the CDR3 DNA reads TGTGCCAGCAGAGGACAGGCCTTTGGCAATCAGCCCCAGCATTTT. This encodes CASRGQAFGNQPQHF.

This chain uses TRBV9 with TRBJ2-3; D might be TRBD2 (6 bases). Trimming removed 3 bases at V and 6 bases at J, with 20 bases between. There are 16 residues in the CDR3. The germline V gene has CDR1 SGDLS and CDR2 YYNGEE. The CDR3 bases are TGTGCCAGCAGCGCCCCCCCCCGGCCCAGCGGGGATACGCAGTATTTT. The encoded protein is CASSAPPRPSGDTQYF.

CDR3 DNA sequence: TGTGCCTGGAGTCGTCAGGGGAGCAATCAGCCCCAGCATTTT. Translated, it gives CAWSRQGSNQPQHF. This chain links TRBV30 with TRBJ1-5, with D possibly being TRBD1 (6 bases). Trimming left V 2 bases short and J 1 base short, with 9 bases between. CDR3 length: 14 residues. Germline V gene sequence: CDR1 GTSNPN, CDR2 SVGIG (reference sequence). The whole variable domain, filled in from reference TRBV30 and TRBJ1-5, reads SQTIHQWPATLVQPVGSPLSLECTVEGTSNPNLYWYRQAAGRGLQLLFYSVGIGQISSEVPQNLSASRPQDRQFILSSKKLLLSDSGFYLCAWSRQGSNQPQHFGDGTRLSIL.

This chain links TRBV5-6 with TRBJ1-2; TRBD1 is a possible D gene (6 bases). Trimming shortened V by 1 base and J by 3 bases, and 10 bases separated the two germline ends. CDR1 and CDR2 from the germline V gene are SGHDT and YYEEEE. The length of the CDR3 is 14 residues. This CDR3 is CASSLLGADYGYTF. The DNA of the CDR3 is TGTGCCAGCAGCTTGTTGGGGGCTGACTATGGCTACACCTTC.

The CDR3 loop reads CASSFPNREKLFF. CDR3 DNA: TGTGCCAGCAGTTTCCCCAACAGGGAAAAACTGTTTTTT. The rearrangement uses TRBV27 and TRBJ1-4; TRBD1 might be the D (5 bases). Germline assignment: CDR1 MNHEY and CDR2 SMNVEV (reference sequence). The CDR3 runs to 13 residues. Trimming removed 3 bases from V and 8 bases from J, with 10 bases in between.

The chain carries TRBV6-6 and TRBJ1-1; D unresolved. The germline V and J ends were trimmed by 7 bases and 1 base, with 10 bases remaining between them. The CDR3 has 13 residues. In germline, CDR1 is MNHNY, CDR2 SVGAGI (reference sequence). The CDR3 bases are TGTGCCAGCACCGAACGGGGGAACACTGAAGCTTTCTTT. It translates to CASTERGNTEAFF.

The chain carries TRBV7-6 and TRBJ2-5; no clear D gene. The V gene's germline CDR1 is SGHVS and CDR2 FNYEAQ. This CDR3 region has 16 residues. V lost 1 base, J lost 5 bases, and 17 bases lay in between. CDR3 region: CASSLVHTPTHETQYF. The CDR3 bases are TGTGCCAGCAGCTTAGTTCATACTCCTACTCACGAGACCCAGTACTTC. The full variable domain, in which reference TRBV7-6 and TRBJ2-5 provide the parts outside the CDR3, is GAGVSQSPRYKVTKRGQDVALRCDPISGHVSLYWYRQALGQGPEFLTYFNYEAQQDKSGLPNDRFSAERPEGSISTLTIQRTEQRDSAMYRCASSLVHTPTHETQYFGPGTRLLVL.

V usage is TRBV10-2 and J usage is TRBJ2-1, with a possible D match to TRBD2 (5 bases). The CDR3 loop spans 14 amino acids. Germline CDR1 WSHSY, CDR2 SAAADI. V lost 5 bases and J lost 7, with 15 bases in between. The DNA of the CDR3 is TGCGCCAGCAGTTGGGCCGGGCGGACTAATGAGCAGTTCTTC. It encodes CASSWAGRTNEQFF.

The J gene is TRBJ1-2, the V gene TRBV6-5; TRBD1 aligns across 7 bases. This CDR3 comprises 13 residues. V dropped 6 bases and J dropped 0; count of bases not matched to a gene: 1. CDR1 is MNHEY and CDR2 is SVGAGI in the germline V gene. The CDR3 region is CASSGTANYGYTF. For the CDR3, the DNA is TGTGCCAGCAGCGGGACAGCTAACTATGGCTACACCTTC.

V gene TRBV9 combines with J gene TRBJ2-3, with D possibly TRBD1 on 6 matching bases. The ends were cut back, 4 bases at V and 2 bases at J, with 14 bases in the middle. The CDR3 is 15 residues long. Germline V gives CDR1 SGDLS, CDR2 YYNGEE. The CDR3 DNA reads TGTGCCAGCAGCCTTCAGGGGACCCCCACAGATACGCAGTATTTT. Translated, it gives CASSLQGTPTDTQYF.

The chain has TRBV11-3 and TRBJ1-3; D gene ambiguous. CDR1 and CDR2 from the germline V gene are SGHNT and YENEEA. CDR3 size: 19 residues. Trimming removed 3 bases at V and 0 bases at J, with 21 bases between. This CDR3 reads CASSFGVGGGYGSGNTIYF. In nucleotides, the CDR3 is TGTGCCAGCAGCTTCGGGGTCGGAGGAGGGTACGGCTCTGGAAACACCATATATTTT.

The chain recombines TRBV7-2 with TRBJ1-3; D possibly corresponds to TRBD1 (6 bases). The germline V gene has CDR1 SGHTA and CDR2 FQGNSA. There are 17 residues in the CDR3. Trimming removed 4 bases from V and 0 bases from J, with 16 bases in between. Here the CDR3 reads CASSYRGGGDSGNTIYF. In nucleotides, the CDR3 is TGTGCCAGCAGCTACCGAGGGGGGGGTGACTCTGGAAACACCATATATTTT.

This clone was detected a few times. The rearrangement links TRBV9 to TRBJ2-2, with D maybe TRBD1 (6 bases). Trimming took off 0 bases at V and 3 bases at J, with 9 bases between the two ends. Germline V gives CDR1 SGDLS, CDR2 YYNGEE. The CDR3 is 15 residues long. CDR3 DNA sequence: TGTGCCAGCAGCGTAGGGGGGCGAGACACCGGGGAGCTGTTTTTT. Amino acid sequence: CASSVGGRDTGELFF.

This chain connects TRBV11-2 to TRBJ2-1; TRBD2 agrees at 7 bases. Germline assignment: CDR1 SGHAT and CDR2 FQNNGV. The CDR3 covers 15 residues. V shed 10 bases, J shed 6 bases, and the junction held 15 bases outside the gene matches. This chain's CDR3 is CATSGRTSYPNEQFF. The DNA for the CDR3 is TGTGCCACCTCAGGCCGGACTAGTTACCCCAATGAGCAGTTCTTC.

The J gene is TRBJ2-7, the V gene TRBV2, with 9 bases aligning to TRBD1. Losses at the gene ends were 6 bases for V and 0 bases for J; bases not matched to a gene: 3. The CDR3 totals 14 residues. CDR1 and CDR2 from the germline V gene are SNHLY and FYNNEI. The CDR3 bases are TGTGCCAGCAGGGGACAGGGAAACTCCTACGAGCAGTACTTC. Residues: CASRGQGNSYEQYF.

Concerning this clone: Additional DNA sequences in this sample encode the identical CDR3. The gene calls are TRBV27 and TRBJ2-3; D is possibly TRBD2 (5 bases). Looked up from germline, CDR1 is MNHEY and CDR2 is SMNVEV (reference sequence). V was cut by 5 bases and J by 8 bases, with 17 bases left in between. The CDR3 covers 14 residues. The CDR3: CASSPERTGSTQYF. CDR3 bases: TGTGCCAGCAGTCCGGAAAGAACGGGGAGTACGCAGTATTTT.